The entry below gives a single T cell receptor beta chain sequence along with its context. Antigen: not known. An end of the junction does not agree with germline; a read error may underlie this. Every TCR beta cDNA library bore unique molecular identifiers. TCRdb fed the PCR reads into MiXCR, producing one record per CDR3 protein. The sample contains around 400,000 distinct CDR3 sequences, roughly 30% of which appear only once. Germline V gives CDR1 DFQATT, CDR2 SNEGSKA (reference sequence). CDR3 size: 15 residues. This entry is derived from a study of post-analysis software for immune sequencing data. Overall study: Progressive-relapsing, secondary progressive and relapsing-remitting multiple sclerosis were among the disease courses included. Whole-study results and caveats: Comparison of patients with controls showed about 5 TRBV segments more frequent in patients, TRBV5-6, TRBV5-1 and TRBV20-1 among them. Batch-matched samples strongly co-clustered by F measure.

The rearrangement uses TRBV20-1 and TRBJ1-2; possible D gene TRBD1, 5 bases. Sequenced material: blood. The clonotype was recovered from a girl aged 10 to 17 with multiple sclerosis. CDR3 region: CSAREPAGQGGGCTF. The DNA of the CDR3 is TGCAGTGCTAGAGAACCCGCAGGGCAGGGCGGCGGCTGCACCTTC.